A single sample gave rise to the 7 T cell receptor beta chains below, sequenced in a study of blood T cell repertoires in COVID-19. The data were produced by immunoSEQ multiplex PCR, yet TCRdb's version contains in-frame clones alone and is incomplete. The repertoire holds more than 85,000 clones, 90% to 95% seen once, with about 1% in the top ten. Sequencing input: peripheral blood. The receptors come from a man aged 60-69 years with acute or convalescent COVID-19.

For the CDR3, the DNA is TGTGCCAGCAGTGGGGACAGGGGCACGTACGAGCAGTACTTC. Translated, it gives CASSGDRGTYEQYF. The chain combines TRBV25-1 with TRBJ2-7; TRBD1 matches at 10 bases. This CDR3 has 14 residues. V was pared by 4 bases and J by 4 bases, with 4 bases of the junction left unmatched. The V gene's germline CDR1 is MGHDK and CDR2 SYGVNS.

The rearrangement joins TRBV19 to TRBJ2-7; a weak D match, TRBD2 (6 bases). Looked up from germline, CDR1 is LNHDA and CDR2 is SQIVND (reference sequence). The V end was cut by 5 bases, the J end by 2 bases, with 25 bases between. This CDR3 is 18 amino acids long. The DNA for the CDR3 is TGTGCCAGTAGTGCCGGGCAGGGAGGTCGAGCTGGGGCCTACGAGCAGTACTTC. Its protein is CASSAGQGGRAGAYEQYF.

This clone was seen once. The chain has TRBV7-9 and TRBJ2-3; D ambiguous. The germline V gene has CDR1 SEHNR and CDR2 FQNEAQ (reference sequence). Trimming removed 1 base at V and 0 bases at J, with 5 bases between. This CDR3 is 14 amino acids long. DNA for the CDR3: TGTGCCAGCAGCTTAGTACAGAGCACAGATACGCAGTATTTT. It encodes CASSLVQSTDTQYF.

V and J are TRBV6-6 and TRBJ2-4; 10 bases fit TRBD2. Trimming took 3 bases from V and 6 from J; bases not matched to a gene: 8. This CDR3 is 16 amino acids long. Germline CDR1 MNHNY, CDR2 SVGAGI (reference sequence). CDR3 nucleotides: TGTGCCAGCAGTTATAGTCTAGCGGGAGCTCGAAACATTCAGTACTTC. Residues: CASSYSLAGARNIQYF.

As DNA, the CDR3 is TGTGCCACGATCAAGGTGACTAGCCGACTCCCGAACACCGGGGAGCTGTTTTTT. Encoded protein: CATIKVTSRLPNTGELFF. The chain couples TRBV15 to TRBJ2-2; 7 bases fit TRBD2. V dropped 9 bases and J dropped 0; count of bases not matched to a gene: 16. Per germline, CDR1 LNHNV and CDR2 YYDKDF (reference sequence). The CDR3 length is 18 residues.

The V and J genes are TRBV1 and TRBJ2-1; the D call in the table, TRBD1, was not verified against the DNA. TRBV1 is given as a pseudogene. The CDR3 is 16 amino acids. The CDR3 DNA reads TGCACCAGCAGCCAGGGGGCTGGGGGAGAATACAATGAGCAGTTCTTC. Translation gives CTSSQGAGGEYNEQFF.

The chain joins TRBV11-2 to TRBJ2-2; D gene unclear. Germline lookup yields CDR1 SGHAT and CDR2 FQNNGV. V was shortened by 1 base and J by 7 bases, with 7 bases between the two germline ends. This CDR3 region has 13 residues. CDR3 residues: CASSLGTFGELFF. In DNA form, the CDR3 reads TGTGCCAGCAGCTTAGGAACTTTCGGGGAGCTGTTTTTT.